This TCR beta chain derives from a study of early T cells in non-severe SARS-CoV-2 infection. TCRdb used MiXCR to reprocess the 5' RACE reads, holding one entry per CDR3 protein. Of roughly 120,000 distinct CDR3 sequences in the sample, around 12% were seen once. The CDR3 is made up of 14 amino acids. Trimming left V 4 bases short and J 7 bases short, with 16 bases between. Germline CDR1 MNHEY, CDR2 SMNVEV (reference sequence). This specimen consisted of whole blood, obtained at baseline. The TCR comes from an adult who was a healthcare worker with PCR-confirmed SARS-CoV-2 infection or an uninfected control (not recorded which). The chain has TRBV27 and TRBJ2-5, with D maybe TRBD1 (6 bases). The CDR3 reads CASSWGPAHGTQYF. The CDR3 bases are TGTGCCAGCAGTTGGGGGCCGGCGCATGGGACCCAGTACTTC.